The 20 T cell receptor beta chains below were found in one sample sequenced in a study of blood T cell repertoires in COVID-19. Libraries were prepared by immunoSEQ multiplex PCR; TCRdb keeps only in-frame clonotypes and omits some of them. The sample holds 65,000 or so clones, 90% seen once. Sample: peripheral blood. These TCRs come from a man aged 55 to 70 with acute or convalescent COVID-19.

This sequence joins TRBV25-1 and TRBJ1-2; the match to TRBD1 covers 7 bases. The length of the CDR3 is 12 residues. CDR1 and CDR2 (germline): MGHDK, SYGVNS. Trimming at V came to 8 bases and at J to 13 bases, leaving 13 bases not matched to a gene. The CDR3 sequence is CASAGTVDSATF. The CDR3 DNA reads as TGTGCCAGCGCCGGGACAGTTGACTCGGCCACCTTC.

The V gene is TRBV19, the J gene TRBJ1-5, with D perhaps matching TRBD1 (6 bases). Germline lookup yields CDR1 LNHDA and CDR2 SQIVND (reference sequence). The CDR3 is 15 amino acids. V was clipped by 7 bases and J by 0 bases, with 13 bases between them. The CDR3 DNA reads as TGTGCCAGTACCCCAGGGGATTATAGCAATCAGCCCCAGCATTTT. Protein: CASTPGDYSNQPQHF.

The chain recombines TRBV30 with TRBJ1-5, with a tentative D call TRBD1 (5 bases). Trimming took 5 bases from V and 6 from J, leaving 14 bases between them. Germline V gene data show CDR1 as GTSNPN and CDR2 as SVGIG (reference sequence). This CDR3 is built from 13 residues. DNA for the CDR3: TGTGCCTGGGGAGATAGGGGTGGTCAGCCCCAGCATTTT. Translated, it gives CAWGDRGGQPQHF.

The chain links TRBV3-1 (or the pseudogene TRBV3-2) to TRBJ2-2; D gene uncertain. The CDR3 has 15 amino acids. Trimming stripped 1 base from V and 4 bases from J, with 10 bases between. Germline values: CDR1 LGHDT, CDR2 YNNKEL (reference sequence). CDR3 coding DNA: TGTGCCAGCAGCCAAGCCGCGCGTCCCACCGGGGAGCTGTTTTTT. This sequence encodes CASSQAARPTGELFF.

The chain couples TRBV9 to TRBJ1-5, with TRBD1 identical over 8 bases. Germline lookup yields CDR1 SGDLS and CDR2 YYNGEE. V dropped 3 bases and J dropped 6; count of bases not matched to a gene: 5. The CDR3 is made up of 14 amino acids. CDR3 DNA sequence: TGTGCCAGCAGCGGACCAGGGGGCTCTCAGCCCCAGCATTTT. Its protein product is CASSGPGGSQPQHF.

V is TRBV30 and J is TRBJ2-7, with D unresolved. Trimming took off 6 bases at V and 1 base at J, with 10 bases between the two ends. The CDR3 is 12 residues long. Germline values: CDR1 GTSNPN, CDR2 SVGIG (reference sequence). This CDR3 reads CACFHSSYEQYF. In DNA, the CDR3 is TGTGCCTGCTTTCACAGTTCCTACGAGCAGTACTTC.

The chain joins TRBV5-6 to TRBJ2-3; possibly TRBD1 for D (5 bases). Trimming took 1 base from V and 4 from J, leaving 13 bases between them. This CDR3 has 15 residues. Germline CDR1 is SGHDT and CDR2 is YYEEEE. The CDR3 is CASSLSGLGPDTQYF. The CDR3 nucleotides are TGTGCCAGCAGCTTGTCCGGGCTGGGGCCAGATACGCAGTATTTT.

The chain recombines TRBV19 with TRBJ1-1; perhaps TRBD1 as D (5 bases). Trimming stripped 3 bases from V and 4 bases from J, with 12 bases between. Germline lookup yields CDR1 LNHDA and CDR2 SQIVND (reference sequence). This CDR3 comprises 14 residues. The CDR3 coding sequence is TGTGCCAGTAGTATGGGCGCAGGGCTCACTGAAGCTTTCTTT. This encodes CASSMGAGLTEAFF. Full variable domain (remainder filled in from reference TRBV19 and TRBJ1-1): DGGITQSPKYLFRKEGQNVTLSCEQNLNHDAMYWYRQDPGQGLRLIYYSQIVNDFQKGDIAEGYSVSREKKESFPLTVTSAQKNPTAFYLCASSMGAGLTEAFFGQGTRLTVV.

The chain carries TRBV2 and TRBJ2-7; TRBD2 matches 10 bases. The germline V gene has CDR1 SNHLY and CDR2 FYNNEI. This CDR3 has 16 residues. Germline trimming cut 4 bases from V and 2 bases from J; bases unmatched to any gene: 8. The CDR3 spells CASSAISGGPAYEQYF. The CDR3 DNA follows: TGTGCCAGCAGTGCCATTAGCGGGGGGCCAGCCTACGAGCAGTACTTC.

The V gene is TRBV18, the J gene TRBJ1-5; tentatively, D is TRBD1 (5 bases). Trimming took 3 bases from V and 5 from J, leaving 8 bases between them. Germline V gene data show CDR1 as KGHSH and CDR2 as LQKENI. The CDR3 totals 13 residues. CDR3: CASSPEGHQPQHF. The CDR3 DNA sequence: TGTGCCAGCTCACCGGAGGGGCATCAGCCCCAGCATTTT.

J is TRBJ1-2 and V is TRBV3-1 (or the pseudogene TRBV3-2); tentatively, D is TRBD1 (6 bases). This CDR3 contains 13 residues. Per the germline V gene, CDR1 is LGHDT and CDR2 is YNNKEL (reference sequence). Trimming shortened V by 8 bases and J by 4 bases, and 14 bases separated the two germline ends. The DNA for the CDR3 is TGTGCCAGCCGTAGCGGGACAACCTATGGCTACACCTTC. It encodes CASRSGTTYGYTF.

J is TRBJ1-1 and V is TRBV29-1, with no clear D. The germline V and J ends were trimmed by 4 bases and 10 bases, with 10 bases remaining between them. The CDR3 spans 10 residues. Germline V gene sequence: CDR1 SQVTM, CDR2 ANQGSEA. The CDR3 bases are TGCAGCGTTGCTGGCAGAAGAGCTTTCTTT. Protein: CSVAGRRAFF.

The gene calls are TRBV9 and TRBJ2-7; D is unclear. The CDR3 has 17 amino acids. Germline V gene sequence: CDR1 SGDLS, CDR2 YYNGEE. V was pared by 4 bases and J by 0 bases, with 20 bases between. In nucleotides, the CDR3 is TGTGCCAGCAGCCCCCGGCTGCGAGACACTTACTCCTACGAGCAGTACTTC. Translation: CASSPRLRDTYSYEQYF.

As DNA, the CDR3 is TGTGCCAGCAGCCCGGGACAGCTAACCGGGGAGCTGTTTTTT. It is translated as CASSPGQLTGELFF. This sequence joins TRBV6-5 and TRBJ2-2; the match to TRBD1 covers 7 bases. The CDR3 sequence is 14 residues long. V trimming: 6 bases; J trimming: 5 bases; junction bases outside the gene matches: 6. Germline CDR1 reads MNHEY; CDR2 reads SVGAGI.

The genes are TRBV11-2 and TRBJ1-4; TRBD1 is a possible D gene (6 bases). V lost 4 bases and J 5 bases, leaving 11 bases between the germline ends. This CDR3 has 14 residues. Germline V gene data show CDR1 as SGHAT and CDR2 as FQNNGV. The CDR3 nucleotides are TGTGCCAGCAGCTGGGGGCAGGGGAATGAAAAACTGTTTTTT. The encoded protein is CASSWGQGNEKLFF.

The chain uses TRBV9 and TRBJ2-5; 16 bases agree with TRBD2. In germline, CDR1 is SGDLS, CDR2 YYNGEE. V lost 3 bases and J lost 4; bases outside the gene matches: 6. There are 17 residues in the CDR3. CDR3 protein: CASSDGTSGGAGETQYF. DNA for the CDR3: TGTGCCAGCAGCGACGGGACTAGCGGGGGGGCCGGAGAGACCCAGTACTTC.

This clone has just one count. This chain connects TRBV18 to TRBJ1-4, with TRBD1 matching over 7 bases. The CDR3 runs to 15 residues. The junction had 8 bases not matched to a gene; V was cut back by 2 bases and J by 8 bases. Germline V gene data show CDR1 as KGHSH and CDR2 as LQKENI. CDR3 sequence (DNA): TGTGCCAGCTCACCATTCGAGGGGGCGGGAGAAAAACTGTTTTTT. It encodes CASSPFEGAGEKLFF.

This clone was detected once. The chain recombines TRBV7-9 with TRBJ1-2; perhaps TRBD1 as D (5 bases). The CDR3 has 14 residues. The germline V gene encodes CDR1 SEHNR and CDR2 FQNEAQ (reference sequence). Deletions cut 0 bases from V and 6 bases from J, with 11 bases between. CDR3 in DNA: TGTGCCAGCAGCTTAGCGGGAGGGGCCGATGGCTACACCTTC. Residues: CASSLAGGADGYTF.

The chain is built from TRBV19 and TRBJ1-2; TRBD1 matches at 7 bases. Losses at the gene ends were 7 bases for V and 5 bases for J; bases not matched to a gene: 4. CDR1 and CDR2 from the germline V gene are LNHDA and SQIVND (reference sequence). The CDR3 runs to 12 residues. CDR3 sequence: CASKRGQYGYTF. DNA of the CDR3: TGTGCCAGTAAAAGGGGGCAATATGGCTACACCTTC.

J is TRBJ2-7 and V is TRBV4-1; a possible D gene is TRBD1 (5 bases). The CDR3 is 17 amino acids. Trimming stripped 1 base from V and 0 bases from J, with 16 bases between. Germline V gene lookup returns CDR1 MGHRA and CDR2 YSYEKL. CDR3 nucleotide sequence: TGCGCCAGCAGCCAAGGAACTGAAGGGGCTCTCTCCTACGAGCAGTACTTC. It encodes CASSQGTEGALSYEQYF.